Sequencing of this TCR beta chain was carried out in a study of OX40 agonist ivuxolimab in advanced cancers. Study information: An anti-OX40 (CD134) antibody with agonistic activity, ivuxolimab, was administered to patients. Patients were roughly 87% male with ages roughly 23 to 85, mean about 60.

Germline trimming cut 6 bases from V and 6 bases from J; bases unmatched to any gene: 8. The CDR3 runs to 15 residues. Germline CDR1 reads MNHEY; CDR2 reads SVGAGI. Using immunoSEQ multiplex PCR, the repertoire was profiled, and TCRdb retains in-frame clones only, with some absent. The repertoire holds approximately 31,000 clones, with about 80% as singletons. The V call is TRBV6-5, the J call TRBJ1-2, with TRBD1 matching over 12 bases. This TCR was sampled from an adult with an advanced solid tumor such as melanoma, head and neck, liver or kidney cancer. This material consisted of CD4+ or CD8+ T cells sorted from blood, taken in a trial of the OX40 agonist ivuxolimab. The CDR3 region is CASSTGTGGWDGYTF. In DNA, the CDR3 is TGTGCCAGCAGCACCGGGACAGGGGGCTGGGATGGCTACACCTTC.